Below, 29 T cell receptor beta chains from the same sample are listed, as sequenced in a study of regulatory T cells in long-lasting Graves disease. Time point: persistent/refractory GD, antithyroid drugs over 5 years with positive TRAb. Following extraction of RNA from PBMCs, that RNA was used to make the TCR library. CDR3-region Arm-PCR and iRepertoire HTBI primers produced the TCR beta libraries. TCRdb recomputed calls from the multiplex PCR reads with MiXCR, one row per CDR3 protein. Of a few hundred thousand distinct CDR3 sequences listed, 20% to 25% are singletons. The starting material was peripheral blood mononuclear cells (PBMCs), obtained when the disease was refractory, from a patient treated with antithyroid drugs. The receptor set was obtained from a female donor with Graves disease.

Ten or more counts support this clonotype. CDR3: CASSLTAGLAFF. The CDR3 nucleotides are TGTGCCAGCAGTTTAACGGCGGGCCTGGCTTTCTTT. The chain is built from TRBV12-3 or TRBV12-4 and TRBJ1-1; no reliable D call. The length of the CDR3 is 12 residues. Trimming left V 2 bases short and J 11 bases short, with 12 bases between.

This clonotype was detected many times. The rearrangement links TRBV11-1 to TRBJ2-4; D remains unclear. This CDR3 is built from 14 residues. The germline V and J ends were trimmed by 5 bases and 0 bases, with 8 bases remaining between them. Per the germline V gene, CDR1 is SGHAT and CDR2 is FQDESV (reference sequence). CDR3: CASSPSLAKNIQYF. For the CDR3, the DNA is TGTGCCAGCAGCCCCAGTCTAGCCAAAAACATTCAGTACTTC.

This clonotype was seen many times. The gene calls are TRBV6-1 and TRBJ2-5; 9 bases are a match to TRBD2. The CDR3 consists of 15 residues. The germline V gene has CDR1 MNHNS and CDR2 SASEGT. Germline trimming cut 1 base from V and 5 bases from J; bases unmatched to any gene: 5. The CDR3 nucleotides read TGTGCCAGCAGTGAAGGGCTAGCGGGGTTGGAGACCCAGTACTTC. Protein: CASSEGLAGLETQYF.

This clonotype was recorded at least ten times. CDR3 sequence: CASSRGTEWEETQYF. CDR3 in DNA: TGTGCCAGCAGCCGGGGGACAGAATGGGAAGAGACCCAGTACTTC. The chain combines TRBV13 with TRBJ2-5, with D possibly matching TRBD1 (7 bases). Deletions cut 5 bases from V and 3 bases from J, with 16 bases between. Germline assignment: CDR1 PRHDT and CDR2 FYEKMQ (reference sequence). This CDR3 is built from 15 residues. Together with reference TRBV13 and TRBJ2-5, the CDR3 gives the full variable domain: AAGVIQSPRHLIKEKRETATLKCYPIPRHDTVYWYQQGPGQDPQFLISFYEKMQSDKGSIPDRFSAQQFSDYHSELNMSSLELGDSALYFCASSRGTEWEETQYFGPGTRLLVL.

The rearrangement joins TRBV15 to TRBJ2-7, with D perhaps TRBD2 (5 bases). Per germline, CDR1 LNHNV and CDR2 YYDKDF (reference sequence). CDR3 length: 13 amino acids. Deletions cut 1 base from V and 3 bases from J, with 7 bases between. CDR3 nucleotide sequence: TGTGCCACCAGCAGAGTTGCGGGCTACGAGCAGTACTTC. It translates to CATSRVAGYEQYF.

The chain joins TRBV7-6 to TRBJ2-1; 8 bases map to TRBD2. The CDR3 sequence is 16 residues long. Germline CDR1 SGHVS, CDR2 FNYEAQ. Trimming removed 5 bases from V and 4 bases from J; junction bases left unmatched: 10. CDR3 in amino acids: CASSPGASGLYNEQFF. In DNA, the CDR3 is TGTGCCAGCAGCCCGGGGGCTAGCGGGCTGTACAATGAGCAGTTCTTC.

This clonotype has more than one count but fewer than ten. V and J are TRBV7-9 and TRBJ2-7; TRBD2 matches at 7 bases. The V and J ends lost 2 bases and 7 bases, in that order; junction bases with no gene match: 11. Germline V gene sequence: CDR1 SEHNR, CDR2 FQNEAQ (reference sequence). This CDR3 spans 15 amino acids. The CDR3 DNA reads TGTGCCAGCAGCTTAAGCGGGACTATAATTGGGGAGCAGTACTTC. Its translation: CASSLSGTIIGEQYF.

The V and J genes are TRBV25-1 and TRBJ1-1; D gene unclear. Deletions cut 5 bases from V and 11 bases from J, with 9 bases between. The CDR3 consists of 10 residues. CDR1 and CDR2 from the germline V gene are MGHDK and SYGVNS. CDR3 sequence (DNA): TGTGCCAGCAGTAAGCCAAGGGCTTTCTTT. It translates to CASSKPRAFF.

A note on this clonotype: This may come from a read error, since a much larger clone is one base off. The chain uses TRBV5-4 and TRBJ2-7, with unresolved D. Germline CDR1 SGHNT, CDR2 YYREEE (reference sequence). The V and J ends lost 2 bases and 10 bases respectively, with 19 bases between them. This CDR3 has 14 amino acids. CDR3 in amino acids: CASSLVPVDPFQYF. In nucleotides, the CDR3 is TGTGCCAGCAGCTTAGTCCCAGTGGATCCTTTCCAGTACTTC. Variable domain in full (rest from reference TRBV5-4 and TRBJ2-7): ETGVTQSPTHLIKTRGQQVTLRCSSQSGHNTVSWYQQALGQGPQFIFQYYREEENGRGNFPPRFSGLQFPNYSSELNVNALELDDSALYLCASSLVPVDPFQYFGPGTRLTVT.

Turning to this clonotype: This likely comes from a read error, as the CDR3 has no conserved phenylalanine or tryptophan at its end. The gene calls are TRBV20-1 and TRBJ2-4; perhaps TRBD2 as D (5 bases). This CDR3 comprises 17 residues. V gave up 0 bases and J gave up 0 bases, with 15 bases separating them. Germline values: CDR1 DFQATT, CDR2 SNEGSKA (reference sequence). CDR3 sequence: CSARDQERSLAKNIQYL. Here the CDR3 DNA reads TGCAGTGCTAGAGATCAAGAGCGGTCTTTAGCCAAAAACATTCAGTACCTC.

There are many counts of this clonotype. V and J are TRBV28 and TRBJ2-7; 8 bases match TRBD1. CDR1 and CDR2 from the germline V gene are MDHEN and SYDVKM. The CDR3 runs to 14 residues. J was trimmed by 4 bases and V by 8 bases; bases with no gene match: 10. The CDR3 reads CASSPSGGGYEQYF. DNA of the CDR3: TGTGCCAGCTCACCCTCAGGGGGCGGGTACGAGCAGTACTTC.

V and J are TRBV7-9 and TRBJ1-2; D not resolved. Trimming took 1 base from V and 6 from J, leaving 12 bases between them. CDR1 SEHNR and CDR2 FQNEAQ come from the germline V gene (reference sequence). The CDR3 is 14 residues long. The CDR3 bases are TGTGCCAGCAGCTTAGTACTGGGGAGGGATGGCTACACCTTC. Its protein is CASSLVLGRDGYTF.

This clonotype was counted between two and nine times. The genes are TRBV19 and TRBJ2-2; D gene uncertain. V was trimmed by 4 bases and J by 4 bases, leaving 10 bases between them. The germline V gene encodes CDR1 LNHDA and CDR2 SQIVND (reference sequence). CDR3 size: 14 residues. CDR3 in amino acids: CASSSQHGTGELFF. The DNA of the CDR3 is TGTGCCAGTAGTAGCCAACACGGCACCGGGGAGCTGTTTTTT. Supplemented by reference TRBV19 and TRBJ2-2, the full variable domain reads DGGITQSPKYLFRKEGQNVTLSCEQNLNHDAMYWYRQDPGQGLRLIYYSQIVNDFQKGDIAEGYSVSREKKESFPLTVTSAQKNPTAFYLCASSSQHGTGELFFGEGSRLTVL.

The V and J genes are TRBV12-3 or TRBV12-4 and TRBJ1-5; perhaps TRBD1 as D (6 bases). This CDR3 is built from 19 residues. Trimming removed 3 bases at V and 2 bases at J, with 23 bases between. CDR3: CASSLGSAGVKGGNQPQHF. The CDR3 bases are TGTGCCAGCAGTTTGGGTTCGGCAGGGGTTAAAGGGGGCAATCAGCCCCAGCATTTT.

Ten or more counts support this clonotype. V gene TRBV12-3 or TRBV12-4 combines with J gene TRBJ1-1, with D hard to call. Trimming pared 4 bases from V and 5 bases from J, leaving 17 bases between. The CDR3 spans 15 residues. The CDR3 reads CASSSGPQRRTEAFF. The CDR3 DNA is TGTGCCAGCAGTTCCGGACCTCAACGGCGGACTGAAGCTTTCTTT.

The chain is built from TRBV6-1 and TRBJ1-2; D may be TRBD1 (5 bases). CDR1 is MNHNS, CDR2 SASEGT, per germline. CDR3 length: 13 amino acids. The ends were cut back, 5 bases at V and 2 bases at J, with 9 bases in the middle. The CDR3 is CASSQRDNYGYTF. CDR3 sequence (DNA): TGTGCCAGCAGTCAGAGGGACAACTATGGCTACACCTTC.

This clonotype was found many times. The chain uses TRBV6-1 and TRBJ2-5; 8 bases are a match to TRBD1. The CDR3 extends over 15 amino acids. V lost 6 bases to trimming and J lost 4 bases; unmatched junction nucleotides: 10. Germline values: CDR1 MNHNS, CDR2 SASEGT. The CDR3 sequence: CASRLGQGQGETQYF. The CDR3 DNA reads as TGTGCCAGCAGGCTTGGACAGGGCCAGGGAGAGACCCAGTACTTC.

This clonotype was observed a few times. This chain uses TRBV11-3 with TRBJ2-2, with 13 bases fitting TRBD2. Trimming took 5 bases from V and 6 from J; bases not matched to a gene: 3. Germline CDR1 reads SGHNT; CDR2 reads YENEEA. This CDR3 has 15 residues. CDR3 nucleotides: TGTGCCAGCAGCCTACTAGCGGGAGGGTCCGGGGAGCTGTTTTTT. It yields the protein CASSLLAGGSGELFF.

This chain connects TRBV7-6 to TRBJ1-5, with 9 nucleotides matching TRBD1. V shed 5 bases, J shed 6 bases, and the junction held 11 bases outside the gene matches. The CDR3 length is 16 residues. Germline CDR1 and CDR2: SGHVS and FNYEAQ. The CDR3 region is CASSPRPDRGGQPQHF. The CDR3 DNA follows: TGTGCCAGCAGCCCGCGACCAGACAGGGGGGGTCAGCCCCAGCATTTT.

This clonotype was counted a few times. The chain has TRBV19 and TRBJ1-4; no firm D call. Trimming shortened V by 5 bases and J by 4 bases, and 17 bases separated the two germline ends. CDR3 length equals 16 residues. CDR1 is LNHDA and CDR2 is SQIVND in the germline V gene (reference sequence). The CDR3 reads CASSYRSSGYNEKLFF. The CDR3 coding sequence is TGTGCCAGTAGTTATAGGTCCAGCGGTTATAATGAAAAACTGTTTTTT.

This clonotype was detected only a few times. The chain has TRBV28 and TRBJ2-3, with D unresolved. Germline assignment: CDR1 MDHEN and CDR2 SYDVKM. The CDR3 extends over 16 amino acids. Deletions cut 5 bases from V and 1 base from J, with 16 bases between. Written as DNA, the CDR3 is TGTGCCAGCAGTGAAACCTCGGTGTGGGGCACAGATACGCAGTATTTT. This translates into CASSETSVWGTDTQYF.

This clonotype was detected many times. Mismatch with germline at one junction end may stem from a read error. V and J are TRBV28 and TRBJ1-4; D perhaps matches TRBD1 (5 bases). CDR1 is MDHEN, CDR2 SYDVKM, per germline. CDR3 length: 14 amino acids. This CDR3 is CASSPLRGVREGKF. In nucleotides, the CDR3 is TGTGCCAGCAGTCCCTTGCGAGGGGTCCGGGAAGGTAAATTT. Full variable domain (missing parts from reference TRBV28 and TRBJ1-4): DVKVTQSSRYLVKRTGEKVFLECVQDMDHENMFWYRQDPGLGLRLIYFSYDVKMKEKGDIPEGYSVSREKKERFSLILESASTNQTSMYLCASSPLRGVREGKFGSGTQLSVL.

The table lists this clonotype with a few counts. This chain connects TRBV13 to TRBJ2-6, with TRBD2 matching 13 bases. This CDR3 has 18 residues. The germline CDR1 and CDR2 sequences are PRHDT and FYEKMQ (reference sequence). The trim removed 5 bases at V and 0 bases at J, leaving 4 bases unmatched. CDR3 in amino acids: CASSPRTSGGSGANVLTF. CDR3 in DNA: TGTGCCAGCAGCCCTCGGACTAGCGGGGGCTCTGGGGCCAACGTCCTGACTTTC.

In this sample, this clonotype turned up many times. The CDR3 coding sequence is TGTGCCAGCAGCTTAAGGGACGGTGAGACCCAGTACTTC. Protein: CASSLRDGETQYF. The chain carries TRBV7-9 and TRBJ2-5; the D call may be TRBD1 or TRBD2 (5 bases each). Per the germline V gene, CDR1 is SEHNR and CDR2 is FQNEAQ (reference sequence). The ends were cut back, 2 bases at V and 5 bases at J, with 9 bases in the middle. The CDR3 covers 13 residues.

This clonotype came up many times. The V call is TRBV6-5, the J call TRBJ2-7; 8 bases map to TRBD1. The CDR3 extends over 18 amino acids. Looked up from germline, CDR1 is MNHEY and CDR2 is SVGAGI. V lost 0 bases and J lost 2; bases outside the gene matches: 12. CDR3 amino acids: CASSYSRQGFAATYEQYF. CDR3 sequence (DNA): TGTGCCAGCAGTTACTCGCGACAGGGGTTCGCCGCGACCTACGAGCAGTACTTC.

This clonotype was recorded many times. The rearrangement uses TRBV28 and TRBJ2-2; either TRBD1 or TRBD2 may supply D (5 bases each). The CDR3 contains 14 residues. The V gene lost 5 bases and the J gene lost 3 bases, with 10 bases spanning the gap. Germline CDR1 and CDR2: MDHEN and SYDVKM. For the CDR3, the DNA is TGTGCCAGCAGTGGGGGACGGTACACCGGGGAGCTGTTTTTT. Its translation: CASSGGRYTGELFF.

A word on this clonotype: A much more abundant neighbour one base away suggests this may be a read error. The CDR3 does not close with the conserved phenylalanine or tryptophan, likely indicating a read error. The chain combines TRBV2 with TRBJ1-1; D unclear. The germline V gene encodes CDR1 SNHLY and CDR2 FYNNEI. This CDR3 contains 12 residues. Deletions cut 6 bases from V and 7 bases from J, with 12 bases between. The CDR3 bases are TGTGCCAGCAGGACACAGTTAGATGAAGCTTTCCTT. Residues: CASRTQLDEAFL.

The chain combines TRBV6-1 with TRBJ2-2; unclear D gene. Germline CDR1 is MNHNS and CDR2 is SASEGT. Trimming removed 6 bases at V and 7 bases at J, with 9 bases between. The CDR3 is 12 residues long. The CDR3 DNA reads TGTGCCAGCAGCCACCTCGACGGGGAGCTGTTTTTT. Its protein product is CASSHLDGELFF.

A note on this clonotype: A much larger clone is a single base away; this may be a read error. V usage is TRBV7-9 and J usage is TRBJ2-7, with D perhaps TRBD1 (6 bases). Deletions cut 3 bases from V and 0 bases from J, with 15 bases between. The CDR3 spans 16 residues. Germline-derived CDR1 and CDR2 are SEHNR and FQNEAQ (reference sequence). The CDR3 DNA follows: TGTGCCAGCAGCTTTCAACGACAGGTTCCCTCCTACGAGCAGTACTTC. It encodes CASSFQRQVPSYEQYF.